The clone carrying this T cell receptor beta chain was counted between two and nine times. As yet, its antigen is unknown. Treatment noted: some 20 received Ad26.COV2.S at low or high dose, single or two shots; several received placebo; per-sample allocation not given. Each sample was drawn 63 days after the first injection (of vaccine or placebo). This entry is derived from a study of Ad26.COV2.S vaccination and SARS-CoV-2 variants. Background on the study: Donor allocation was to the COV1001 Ad26.COV2.S trial arm. Donor got 5x10^10 or 1x10^11 viral particles of Ad26.COV2.S.

Study-wide points: Substantial breadth was reportedly displayed by spike-specific CD8+ and CD4+ T cell responses after vaccination.

Here immunoSEQ multiplex PCR was the method, and the copy in TCRdb shows in-frame clones only, minus some. The sample has around 300,000 clones; roughly 89% are singletons. The CDR3 is made up of 12 amino acids. V lost 3 bases, J lost 0 bases, and 6 bases lay in between. Germline CDR1 reads DFQATT; CDR2 reads SNEGSKA (reference sequence). The sample consisted of peripheral blood, taken in a trial of Ad26.COV2.S vaccine versus placebo. The TCR sequence derives from a person between 18 and 65 years old who received the Ad26.COV2.S COVID-19 vaccine or a placebo. The gene calls are TRBV20-1 and TRBJ2-7; D gene ambiguous. CDR3 bases: TGCAGTGCTAGTGATAACTCCTACGAGCAGTACTTC. Amino acids: CSASDNSYEQYF.